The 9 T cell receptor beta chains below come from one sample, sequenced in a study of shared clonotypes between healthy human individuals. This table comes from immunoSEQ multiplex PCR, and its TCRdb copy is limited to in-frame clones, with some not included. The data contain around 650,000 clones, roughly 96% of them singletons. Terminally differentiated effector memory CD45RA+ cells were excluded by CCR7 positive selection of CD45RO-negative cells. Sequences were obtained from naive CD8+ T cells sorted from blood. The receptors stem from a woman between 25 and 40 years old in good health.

This CDR3 reads CASSLLDRGGYEQYF. The DNA for the CDR3 is TGTGCCAGCAGTCTCCTGGACAGGGGGGGCTACGAGCAGTACTTC. The V and J genes are TRBV28 and TRBJ2-7; TRBD1 agrees at 10 bases. The trim removed 5 bases at V and 3 bases at J, leaving 7 bases unmatched. CDR1 and CDR2 from the germline V gene are MDHEN and SYDVKM. CDR3 length: 15 amino acids.

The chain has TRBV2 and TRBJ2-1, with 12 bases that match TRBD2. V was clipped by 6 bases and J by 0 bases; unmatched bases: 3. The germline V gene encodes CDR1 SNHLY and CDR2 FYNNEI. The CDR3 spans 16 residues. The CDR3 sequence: CASRGLAGSSYNEQFF. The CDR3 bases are TGTGCCAGCAGGGGACTAGCGGGTAGCTCCTACAATGAGCAGTTCTTC.

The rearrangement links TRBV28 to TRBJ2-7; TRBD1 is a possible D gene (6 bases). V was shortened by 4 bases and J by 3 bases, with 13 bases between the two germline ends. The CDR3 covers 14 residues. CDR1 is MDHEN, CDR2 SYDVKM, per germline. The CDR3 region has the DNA TGTGCCAGCAGTTGGGGCAGGGGCGGCTACGAGCAGTACTTC. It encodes CASSWGRGGYEQYF.

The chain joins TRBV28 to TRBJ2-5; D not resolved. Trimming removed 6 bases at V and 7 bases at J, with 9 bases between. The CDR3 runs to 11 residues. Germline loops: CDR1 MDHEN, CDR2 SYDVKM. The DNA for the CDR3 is TGTGCCAGCAGCTCAATCGGGACCCAGTACTTC. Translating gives CASSSIGTQYF.

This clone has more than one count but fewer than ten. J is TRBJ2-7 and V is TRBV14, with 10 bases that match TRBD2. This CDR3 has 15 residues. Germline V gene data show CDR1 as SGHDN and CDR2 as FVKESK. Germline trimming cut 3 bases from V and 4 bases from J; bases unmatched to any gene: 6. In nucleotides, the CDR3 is TGTGCCAGCAGCCACAGCGGGAGGGCGGATTACGAGCAGTACTTC. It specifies CASSHSGRADYEQYF. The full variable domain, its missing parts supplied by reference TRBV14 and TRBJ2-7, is EAGVTQFPSHSVIEKGQTVTLRCDPISGHDNLYWYRRVMGKEIKFLLHFVKESKQDESGMPNNRFLAERTGGTYSTLKVQPAELEDSGVYFCASSHSGRADYEQYFGPGTRLTVT.

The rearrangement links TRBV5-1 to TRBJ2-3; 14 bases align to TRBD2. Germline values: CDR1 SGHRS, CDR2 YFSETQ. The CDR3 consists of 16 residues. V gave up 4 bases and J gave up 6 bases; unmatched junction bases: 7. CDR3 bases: TGCGCCAGCAGCATGGGACTAGCGGGAGTGCCGGATACGCAGTATTTT. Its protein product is CASSMGLAGVPDTQYF. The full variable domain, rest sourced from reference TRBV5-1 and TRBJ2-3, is KAGVTQTPRYLIKTRGQQVTLSCSPISGHRSVSWYQQTPGQGLQFLFEYFSETQRNKGNFPGRFSGRQFSNSRSEMNVSTLELGDSALYLCASSMGLAGVPDTQYFGPGTRLTVL.

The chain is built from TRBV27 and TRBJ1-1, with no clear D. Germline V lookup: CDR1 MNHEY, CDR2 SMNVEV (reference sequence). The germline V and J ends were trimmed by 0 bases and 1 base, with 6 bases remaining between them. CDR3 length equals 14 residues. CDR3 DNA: TGTGCCAGCAGTTTATCGAGGAGGAACACTGAAGCTTTCTTT. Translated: CASSLSRRNTEAFF.

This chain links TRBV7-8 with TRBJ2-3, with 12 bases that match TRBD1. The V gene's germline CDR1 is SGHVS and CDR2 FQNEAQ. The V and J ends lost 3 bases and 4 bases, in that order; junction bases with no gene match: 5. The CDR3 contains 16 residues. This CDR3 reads CASSLWDRGPADTQYF. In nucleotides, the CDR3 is TGTGCCAGCAGCTTGTGGGACAGGGGGCCGGCAGATACGCAGTATTTT.

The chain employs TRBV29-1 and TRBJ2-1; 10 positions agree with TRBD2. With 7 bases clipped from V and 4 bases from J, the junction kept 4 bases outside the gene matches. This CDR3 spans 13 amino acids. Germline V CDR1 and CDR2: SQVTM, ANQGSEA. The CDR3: CSEQAGGYNEQFF. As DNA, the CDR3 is TGCAGCGAGCAAGCGGGGGGGTACAATGAGCAGTTCTTC.